The TCR beta chain under discussion was sequenced for a study of blood T cell repertoires in COVID-19. Looking at the study overall: Collection of acute and convalescent COVID-19 samples took place in the United States, Italy and Spain.

Produced via immunoSEQ multiplex PCR; TCRdb's table is partial and in-frame only. The sample includes around 280,000 clones, around 87% seen only once; the top ten take roughly 1.6%. Sequences were obtained from PBMCs or T cells enriched from blood (not recorded which). This sequence was found in a young woman with acute COVID-19.

This CDR3 is CASSPGAGGDADTQYF. The DNA for the CDR3 is TGCGCCAGCAGCCCCGGGGCGGGAGGTGATGCAGATACGCAGTATTTT. The rearrangement joins TRBV5-1 to TRBJ2-3; TRBD2 matches 8 bases. Germline CDR1 reads SGHRS; CDR2 reads YFSETQ. The CDR3 length is 16 residues. V dropped 4 bases and J dropped 4; count of bases not matched to a gene: 11.